These 7 T cell receptor beta chains were all obtained from the same sample, sequenced in a study of shared clonotypes between healthy human individuals. Using immunoSEQ multiplex PCR, the repertoire was profiled, and TCRdb retains in-frame clones only, with some absent. The sample consists of about 680,000 clones, 92% of them appearing once. Naivety among CD8 cells was defined by CD45RO negativity and positive CCR7 selection, thereby excluding terminally differentiated effector memory CD45RA+ cells. Material for sequencing was naive CD8+ T cells sorted from blood. The receptor set was obtained from a man in his thirties or forties in good health.

The chain recombines TRBV4-1 with TRBJ2-7, with 12 bases lining up with TRBD2. CDR1 is MGHRA, CDR2 YSYEKL, per germline. The CDR3 covers 15 residues. With V trimmed by 4 bases and J by 4 bases, 5 bases remained unmatched. The CDR3, as DNA: TGCGCCAGCAGCCTGACTAGCGGGAGTAAATACGAGCAGTACTTC. As protein: CASSLTSGSKYEQYF.

Details on this clone: This sample also contains other DNA sequences that code for the same CDR3. The gene calls are TRBV9 and TRBJ2-3, with 7 bases fitting TRBD2. CDR1 is SGDLS and CDR2 is YYNGEE in the germline V gene. V lost 2 bases, J lost 6 bases, and 3 bases stayed unmatched. The CDR3 consists of 13 residues. For the CDR3, the DNA is TGTGCCAGCAGCGTGGGGGGGAGCGATACGCAGTATTTT. Translating it yields CASSVGGSDTQYF.

V and J are TRBV11-2 and TRBJ2-3; unclear D gene. The CDR3 length is 12 residues. V was cut by 1 base and J by 4 bases, with 3 bases left in between. The germline V gene has CDR1 SGHAT and CDR2 FQNNGV. The CDR3 DNA reads TGTGCCAGCAGCTTAGCTTCAGATACGCAGTATTTT. It translates to CASSLASDTQYF.

The V and J genes are TRBV28 and TRBJ1-5; D possibly corresponds to TRBD1 (6 bases). V lost 3 bases, J lost 3 bases, and 9 bases lay in between. Germline V gene data show CDR1 as MDHEN and CDR2 as SYDVKM. CDR3 length: 14 residues. The DNA for the CDR3 is TGTGCCAGCAGTTTCGGACAGCCCAATCAGCCCCAGCATTTT. Translated, it gives CASSFGQPNQPQHF.

The V call is TRBV9, the J call TRBJ2-3, with 7 positions matching TRBD1. This CDR3 region has 12 residues. V lost 7 bases and J lost 1; bases outside the gene matches: 0. The germline V gene encodes CDR1 SGDLS and CDR2 YYNGEE. The CDR3 here is CASDRGTDTQYF. DNA for the CDR3: TGTGCCAGCGACAGGGGCACAGATACGCAGTATTTT.

The genes are TRBV4-1 and TRBJ1-3; a possible D gene is TRBD1 (6 bases). V lost 3 bases and J lost 4, with 13 bases in between. The CDR3 is 15 residues long. Germline lookup yields CDR1 MGHRA and CDR2 YSYEKL. The DNA of the CDR3 is TGCGCCAGCAGCCAGGAGACAGGACCCGGAAACACCATATATTTT. Its translation is CASSQETGPGNTIYF.

A note on this clone: The junction differs from germline at one of its ends, possibly a read error. The chain links TRBV7-9 to TRBJ2-1, with 10 bases fitting TRBD2. Per germline, CDR1 SEHNR and CDR2 FQNEAQ (reference sequence). The CDR3 sequence is 12 residues long. CDR3 loop: CASSLAGVEQFF. The CDR3, as DNA: TGTGCCAGCAGCCTAGCGGGAGTTGAGCAGTTCTTC.